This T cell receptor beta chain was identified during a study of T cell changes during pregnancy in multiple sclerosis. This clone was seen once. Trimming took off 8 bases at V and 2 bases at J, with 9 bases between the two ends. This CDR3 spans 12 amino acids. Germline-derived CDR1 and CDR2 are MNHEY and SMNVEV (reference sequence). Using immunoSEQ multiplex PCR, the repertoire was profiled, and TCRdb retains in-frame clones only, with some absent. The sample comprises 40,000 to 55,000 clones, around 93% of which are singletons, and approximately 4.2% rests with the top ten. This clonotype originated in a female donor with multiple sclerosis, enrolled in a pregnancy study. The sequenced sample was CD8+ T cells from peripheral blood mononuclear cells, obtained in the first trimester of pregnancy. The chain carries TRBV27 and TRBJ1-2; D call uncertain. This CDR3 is CASGDTNYGYTF. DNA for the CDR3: TGTGCCAGCGGTGACACCAACTATGGCTACACCTTC.